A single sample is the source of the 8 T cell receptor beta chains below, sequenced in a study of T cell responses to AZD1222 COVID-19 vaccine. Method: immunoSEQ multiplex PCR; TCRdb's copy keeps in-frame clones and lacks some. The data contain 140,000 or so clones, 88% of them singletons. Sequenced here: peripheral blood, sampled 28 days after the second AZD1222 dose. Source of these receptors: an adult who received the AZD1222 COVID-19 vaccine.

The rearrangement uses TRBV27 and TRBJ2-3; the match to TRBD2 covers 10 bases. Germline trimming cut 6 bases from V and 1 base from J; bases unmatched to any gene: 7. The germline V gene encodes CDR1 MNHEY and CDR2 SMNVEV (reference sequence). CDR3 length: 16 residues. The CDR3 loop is CASSLLGTSGTDTQYF. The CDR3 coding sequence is TGTGCCAGCAGCCTCCTCGGGACTAGCGGCACAGATACGCAGTATTTT.

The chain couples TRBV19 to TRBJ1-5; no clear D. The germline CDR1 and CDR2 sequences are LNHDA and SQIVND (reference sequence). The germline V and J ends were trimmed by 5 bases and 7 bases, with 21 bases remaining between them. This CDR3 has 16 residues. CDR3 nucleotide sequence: TGTGCCAGTAGTCCAAACTACAGTGGGTGGGAACAGCCCCAGCATTTT. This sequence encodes CASSPNYSGWEQPQHF.

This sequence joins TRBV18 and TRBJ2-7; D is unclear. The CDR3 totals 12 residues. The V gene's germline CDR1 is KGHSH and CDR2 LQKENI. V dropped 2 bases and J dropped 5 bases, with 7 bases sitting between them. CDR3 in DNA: TGTGCCAGCTCACCAGGCGGTAACGAGCAGTACTTC. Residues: CASSPGGNEQYF.

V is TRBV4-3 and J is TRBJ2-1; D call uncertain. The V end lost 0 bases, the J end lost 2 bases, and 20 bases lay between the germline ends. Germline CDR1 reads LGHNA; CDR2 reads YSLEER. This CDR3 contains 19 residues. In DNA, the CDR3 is TGCGCCAGCAGCCAAGATATCCCCCAGCCGGGCGTAACCTACAATGAGCAGTTCTTC. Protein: CASSQDIPQPGVTYNEQFF.

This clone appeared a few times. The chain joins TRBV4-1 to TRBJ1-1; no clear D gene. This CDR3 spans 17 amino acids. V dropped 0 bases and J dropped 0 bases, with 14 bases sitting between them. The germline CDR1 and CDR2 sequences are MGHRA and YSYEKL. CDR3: CASSQDQQRAMNTEAFF. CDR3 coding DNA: TGCGCCAGCAGCCAAGACCAACAGAGGGCGATGAACACTGAAGCTTTCTTT.

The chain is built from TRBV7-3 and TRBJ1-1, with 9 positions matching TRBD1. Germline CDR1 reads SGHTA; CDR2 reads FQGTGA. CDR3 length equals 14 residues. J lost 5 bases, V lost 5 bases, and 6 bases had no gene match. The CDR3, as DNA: TGTGCCAGCAGCCCGGACAGGGGATATACTGAAGCTTTCTTT. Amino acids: CASSPDRGYTEAFF.

The DNA of the CDR3 is TGTGCCAGCTCCCTTGGGACAGGGGCCTCTGGAAACACCATATATTTT. This encodes CASSLGTGASGNTIYF. The J gene is TRBJ1-3, the V gene TRBV18; 10 bases fit TRBD1. CDR1 is KGHSH, CDR2 LQKENI, per germline. The CDR3 is 16 amino acids. Unmatched junction bases numbered 5, after V lost 6 bases and J lost 0 bases.

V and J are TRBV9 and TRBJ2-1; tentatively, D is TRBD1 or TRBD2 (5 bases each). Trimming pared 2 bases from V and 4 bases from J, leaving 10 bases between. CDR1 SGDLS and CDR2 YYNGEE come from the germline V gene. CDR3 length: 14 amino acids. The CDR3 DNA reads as TGTGCCAGCAGCGTGGGGGTAGGTTACAATGAGCAGTTCTTC. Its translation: CASSVGVGYNEQFF.